The next 21 T cell receptor beta chains were all read from a single sample in a study of T cells in Graves' hyperthyroidism and ophthalmopathy. Amplification of TCR beta CDR3 regions used RNA as the template. In the first-round RT-PCR of the TCR CDR3, the HTBI primer set was used. TCRdb re-analysed the multiplex PCR reads in MiXCR, keeping a single row per CDR3 protein. The top ten clones hold around 17% of a sample with 600,000 to 850,000 distinct CDR3 sequences, approximately 19% of them seen once. Sequencing input: blood. The receptors come from a woman in her 50s with Graves' hyperthyroidism that later progressed to Graves' ophthalmopathy.

The rearrangement uses TRBV7-9 and TRBJ2-3; D is unresolved. The CDR3 spans 13 residues. Germline V gives CDR1 SEHNR, CDR2 FQNEAQ (reference sequence). Trimming stripped 1 base from V and 4 bases from J, with 6 bases between. The CDR3 region has the DNA TGTGCCAGCAGCTTAGAGAGTTCAGATACGCAGTATTTT. It specifies CASSLESSDTQYF.

The chain joins TRBV14 to TRBJ1-2, with D tentatively TRBD1 (6 bases). Trimming removed 4 bases at V and 6 bases at J, with 21 bases between. Germline lookup yields CDR1 SGHDN and CDR2 FVKESK. This CDR3 comprises 16 residues. This chain's CDR3 is CASSLRPLGGRHGYTF. As DNA, the CDR3 is TGTGCCAGCAGCCTGCGGCCCCTTGGGGGCCGGCATGGCTACACCTTC.

The chain uses TRBV6-2 or TRBV6-3 and TRBJ2-5, with 8 bases that match TRBD1. This CDR3 contains 16 residues. The germline CDR1 and CDR2 sequences are MNHEY and SVGEGT. V lost 6 bases to trimming and J lost 1 base; unmatched junction nucleotides: 10. CDR3 nucleotides: TGTGCCAGCAGGACGGTACCCGGACAGGGCCAAGAGACCCAGTACTTC. Translating it yields CASRTVPGQGQETQYF.

This clonotype was recorded at least ten times. The rearrangement links TRBV6-1 to TRBJ1-2; 8 nucleotides align to TRBD1. The CDR3 covers 13 residues. V was clipped by 3 bases and J by 3 bases; unmatched bases: 0. Germline lookup yields CDR1 MNHNS and CDR2 SASEGT. CDR3 residues: CASSEDRDYGYTF. The CDR3 DNA reads as TGTGCCAGCAGTGAGGACAGGGACTATGGCTACACCTTC.

The CDR3 coding sequence is TGCGCCACCTCGGGGGGGACGAACACCGGGGAGCTGTTTTTT. Translation: CATSGGTNTGELFF. The V gene is TRBV10-2, the J gene TRBJ2-2, with TRBD2 matching 8 bases. The CDR3 runs 14 residues. The junction had 4 bases not matched to a gene; V was cut back by 10 bases and J by 0 bases. Looked up from germline, CDR1 is WSHSY and CDR2 is SAAADI.

The chain combines TRBV10-3 with TRBJ2-7, with 7 bases fitting TRBD2. J gave up 4 bases and V 6 bases, and 15 bases lay outside the gene matches. This CDR3 comprises 16 residues. Germline V gene lookup returns CDR1 ENHRY and CDR2 SYGVKD. CDR3 loop: CAISGAGESKGYEQYF. For the CDR3, the DNA is TGTGCCATCAGCGGTGCGGGGGAATCGAAGGGTTACGAGCAGTACTTC.

J is TRBJ1-6 and V is TRBV10-3; the match to TRBD1 covers 8 bases. This CDR3 spans 13 amino acids. Germline CDR1 is ENHRY and CDR2 is SYGVKD. The junction had 9 bases not matched to a gene; V was cut back by 10 bases and J by 10 bases. The CDR3 loop is CATNQGAESPLHF. The DNA of the CDR3 is TGTGCCACCAACCAGGGGGCGGAATCACCCCTCCACTTT.

The chain combines TRBV5-1 with TRBJ1-2, with D unclear. CDR1 SGHRS and CDR2 YFSETQ come from the germline V gene. CDR3 length: 15 residues. The V and J ends lost 2 bases and 2 bases respectively, with 13 bases between them. The DNA for the CDR3 is TGCGCCAGCAGCTTCGAAGACACCCCGAACTATGGCTACACCTTC. This gives the protein CASSFEDTPNYGYTF.

This clonotype was seen repeatedly, ten times or more. This chain joins TRBV2 and TRBJ2-1; no definite D call. The CDR3 loop spans 13 amino acids. Germline CDR1 SNHLY, CDR2 FYNNEI. The V end lost 4 bases, the J end lost 7 bases, and 11 bases lay between the germline ends. The chain's CDR3 is CASSGRQMNEQFF. The CDR3 DNA reads as TGTGCCAGCAGTGGCAGGCAGATGAATGAGCAGTTCTTC.

This clonotype was seen a handful of times. V gene TRBV3-1 combines with J gene TRBJ2-1, with 13 bases fitting TRBD2. CDR3 length: 20 residues. The V segment lost 3 bases and the J segment 0 bases; nucleotides outside the gene matches: 11. Germline V gives CDR1 LGHDT, CDR2 YNNKEL (reference sequence). The CDR3 DNA sequence: TGTGCCAGCAGCCAGAAGACTAGCGGGGGGCGGCTGAGCTCCTACAATGAGCAGTTCTTC. Protein sequence: CASSQKTSGGRLSSYNEQFF.

This clonotype was counted ten times or more. The rearrangement joins TRBV20-1 to TRBJ1-5; D call uncertain. The CDR3 has 13 amino acids. Trimming removed 3 bases from V and 4 bases from J, with 10 bases in between. Germline lookup yields CDR1 DFQATT and CDR2 SNEGSKA (reference sequence). The CDR3 DNA follows: TGCAGTGCTAGGACCAGGATTAATCAGCCCCAGCATTTT. Amino acid sequence: CSARTRINQPQHF.

J is TRBJ1-1 and V is TRBV19; no definite D call. V lost 6 bases and J 1 base, leaving 9 bases between the germline ends. CDR3 size: 13 residues. CDR1 is LNHDA, CDR2 SQIVND, per germline (reference sequence). For the CDR3, the DNA is TGTGCCAGTAGGGCAGGCAGGAACACTGAAGCTTTCTTT. Translation: CASRAGRNTEAFF. Complete variable domain (other parts from reference TRBV19 and TRBJ1-1): DGGITQSPKYLFRKEGQNVTLSCEQNLNHDAMYWYRQDPGQGLRLIYYSQIVNDFQKGDIAEGYSVSREKKESFPLTVTSAQKNPTAFYLCASRAGRNTEAFFGQGTRLTVV.

This clonotype was detected a few times. The chain recombines TRBV5-1 with TRBJ1-5, with D hard to call. V was trimmed by 0 bases and J by 3 bases, leaving 10 bases between them. Germline V CDR1 and CDR2: SGHRS, YFSETQ. There are 15 residues in the CDR3. The CDR3 nucleotides read TGCGCCAGCAGCTTGGGTTCGCAGGACAATCAGCCCCAGCATTTT. As protein: CASSLGSQDNQPQHF.

This clonotype has ten or more counts. The chain employs TRBV5-4 and TRBJ1-5; TRBD1 might be the D (5 bases). The CDR3 is 14 amino acids. Germline V gives CDR1 SGHNT, CDR2 YYREEE (reference sequence). The V and J ends lost 0 bases and 5 bases respectively, with 9 bases between them. CDR3 bases: TGTGCCAGCAGCTTGGAACTAGGGGATCAGCCCCAGCATTTT. It translates to CASSLELGDQPQHF.

This clonotype was seen only a few times. The chain uses TRBV7-2 and TRBJ1-2; TRBD1 might be the D (5 bases). Germline CDR1 and CDR2: SGHTA and FQGNSA. The CDR3 loop spans 14 amino acids. The V end lost 2 bases, the J end lost 8 bases, and 15 bases lay between the germline ends. CDR3 DNA sequence: TGTGCCAGCAGCTTATGGGTGACAGAGTGGGGCTACACCTTC. Translation: CASSLWVTEWGYTF.

The chain links TRBV7-2 to TRBJ1-4; the D is unclear. V lost 2 bases and J lost 6, with 10 bases in between. Germline CDR1 and CDR2: SGHTA and FQGNSA. This CDR3 comprises 14 residues. DNA for the CDR3: TGTGCCAGCAGCTTACGTCGGTCTGATGAAAAACTGTTTTTT. Protein product: CASSLRRSDEKLFF.

The rearrangement joins TRBV11-3 to TRBJ2-2; 10 bases are a match to TRBD1. CDR1 and CDR2 from the germline V gene are SGHNT and YENEEA. Losses at the gene ends were 3 bases for V and 5 bases for J; bases not matched to a gene: 6. The CDR3 loop spans 16 amino acids. The CDR3 here is CASSFRTGGRTGELFF. CDR3 nucleotides: TGTGCCAGCAGCTTCAGGACAGGGGGACGGACCGGGGAGCTGTTTTTT.

The chain employs TRBV29-1 and TRBJ1-5; 8 bases match TRBD1. The CDR3 has 14 residues. Unmatched junction bases numbered 4, after V lost 5 bases and J lost 1 base. In germline, CDR1 is SQVTM, CDR2 ANQGSEA. CDR3 sequence reads: CSVSQGGSNQPQHF. The CDR3, as DNA: TGCAGCGTTTCACAGGGGGGAAGCAATCAGCCCCAGCATTTT.

V and J are TRBV29-1 and TRBJ2-2; D gene unclear. The CDR3 has 14 amino acids. V dropped 5 bases and J dropped 1 base, with 11 bases sitting between them. From germline, CDR1 is SQVTM and CDR2 ANQGSEA. The CDR3 here is CSVRASRNTGELFF. The CDR3 DNA is TGCAGCGTTCGAGCTTCACGGAACACCGGGGAGCTGTTTTTT.

The V gene is TRBV5-6, the J gene TRBJ1-1; 10 positions match TRBD1. The junction had 9 bases not matched to a gene; V was cut back by 4 bases and J by 3 bases. CDR1 SGHDT and CDR2 YYEEEE come from the germline V gene. The length of the CDR3 is 16 residues. The CDR3 sequence is CASSADRGLWDTEAFF. CDR3 sequence (DNA): TGTGCCAGCAGCGCCGACAGGGGGCTCTGGGACACTGAAGCTTTCTTT.

About this clonotype itself: A single base separates this from a much larger clone, so it may be a read error. This chain connects TRBV3-1 to TRBJ1-6; 10 nucleotides line up with TRBD1. The germline CDR1 and CDR2 sequences are LGHDT and YNNKEL (reference sequence). CDR3 length equals 15 residues. The CDR3 loop reads CARSQVRQGASPLHF. The CDR3 bases are TGTGCCCGCAGCCAAGTTCGACAGGGGGCTTCACCCCTCCACTTT.